In this sample, the clone carrying this T cell receptor beta chain turned up a few times. Its antigen is not identified. This entry is derived from a study of post-analysis software for immune sequencing data. Study-wide results and caveats: When patients were compared with controls, four or five TRBV segments were more frequent, TRBV5-6, TRBV5-1 and TRBV20-1 among them.

Sequencing libraries made from TCR beta cDNA carried unique molecular identifiers. MiXCR, applied by TCRdb to the PCR reads, yields one record per CDR3 protein. The table has fewer than 700,000 distinct CDR3 sequences, 44% seen once. Trimming cost V 5 bases and J 3 bases; bases outside gene matches: 9. This CDR3 is 15 amino acids long. The genes are TRBV12-3 or TRBV12-4 and TRBJ2-7; 8 bases match TRBD1. Sequencing was performed on blood. This TCR derives from a girl aged 5 to 17 with multiple sclerosis. The CDR3 DNA sequence: TGTGCCAGCAGTCCGTCGGACAGGGCGGTCTACGAGCAGTACTTC. As protein: CASSPSDRAVYEQYF.